Presented here are 18 T cell receptor beta chains from one specimen sequenced in a study of response to subunit inactivated influenza vaccine. TCRdb reprocessed the RT-PCR reads with MiXCR, giving one entry per CDR3 protein. Of 650,000 to 850,000 distinct CDR3 sequences in the sample, roughly 14% were seen once. Sequencing was performed on PBMCs from blood, taken 14 to 15 days before vaccination. These receptors all stem from a man aged 50-60 years who received an inactivated influenza vaccine.

This clonotype was counted ten times or more. The J gene is TRBJ1-2, the V gene TRBV15, with a tentative D call TRBD1 (5 bases). The germline V gene encodes CDR1 LNHNV and CDR2 YYDKDF (reference sequence). There are 14 residues in the CDR3. With 3 bases removed from V and 7 bases from J, the gap between germline ends came to 15 bases. Written as DNA, the CDR3 is TGTGCCACCAGCAGTGATAGGGGCTCCGGTGGCTACACCTTC. Protein product: CATSSDRGSGGYTF.

J is TRBJ2-1 and V is TRBV7-9; tentatively, D is TRBD2 (6 bases). CDR3 size: 12 residues. With 2 bases removed from V and 10 bases from J, the gap between germline ends came to 9 bases. The germline V gene encodes CDR1 SEHNR and CDR2 FQNEAQ (reference sequence). The CDR3 DNA reads as TGTGCCAGCAGCTTATGGCGGGAAGAGCAGTTCTTC. Translating gives CASSLWREEQFF.

This clonotype was seen more than once but under ten times. The J gene is TRBJ2-7, the V gene TRBV11-1, with D perhaps TRBD1 (5 bases). Germline lookup yields CDR1 SGHAT and CDR2 FQDESV (reference sequence). V was pared by 4 bases and J by 5 bases, with 12 bases between. CDR3 size: 13 residues. The CDR3 sequence: CASSSGPQNEQYF. The CDR3 DNA follows: TGTGCCAGCAGCTCAGGGCCACAGAACGAGCAGTACTTC.

The V gene is TRBV27, the J gene TRBJ2-3, with TRBD2 identical over 10 bases. The CDR3 loop spans 16 amino acids. Germline-derived CDR1 and CDR2 are MNHEY and SMNVEV (reference sequence). V lost 5 bases, J lost 3 bases, and 8 bases stayed unmatched. CDR3 DNA sequence: TGTGCCAGCAGTACCGCTAAACTAGCGGGAACAGATACGCAGTATTTT. This translates into CASSTAKLAGTDTQYF.

This clonotype appeared a few times. V usage is TRBV12-3 or TRBV12-4 and J usage is TRBJ1-6; D is possibly TRBD1 (6 bases). V lost 7 bases to trimming and J lost 7 bases, with 17 bases between them. CDR3 length: 15 residues. The CDR3 nucleotides are TGTGCCAGCACCTCAGGGGTAGGGCACAATTCACCCCTCCACTTT. Its protein product is CASTSGVGHNSPLHF.

The chain has TRBV5-1 and TRBJ2-2; D call uncertain. The CDR3 runs to 13 residues. The germline V gene has CDR1 SGHRS and CDR2 YFSETQ. V lost 2 bases and J lost 8, with 10 bases in between. This CDR3 reads CASSFWGSGELFF. The CDR3, as DNA: TGCGCCAGCAGCTTCTGGGGTTCTGGGGAGCTGTTTTTT.

At least ten counts were recorded for this clonotype. V and J are TRBV4-1 and TRBJ2-7; TRBD1 agrees at 9 bases. Looked up from germline, CDR1 is MGHRA and CDR2 is YSYEKL. V shed 2 bases, J shed 4 bases, and the junction held 6 bases outside the gene matches. The CDR3 has 15 amino acids. DNA for the CDR3: TGCGCCAGCAGCCAAAAGACAGGGGGGTTTTACGAGCAGTACTTC. Amino acid sequence: CASSQKTGGFYEQYF.

The table lists this clonotype with a few counts. The chain recombines TRBV2 with TRBJ2-5; 8 bases map to TRBD1. J lost 2 bases, V lost 6 bases, and 8 bases had no gene match. Germline V gene sequence: CDR1 SNHLY, CDR2 FYNNEI. The CDR3 is 15 residues long. The CDR3 here is CASRGGTGIQETQYF. DNA of the CDR3: TGTGCCAGCAGGGGTGGGACAGGAATTCAAGAGACCCAGTACTTC.

This clonotype was seen only a few times. The rearrangement joins TRBV11-2 to TRBJ2-3, with a tentative D call TRBD1 (5 bases). Per the germline V gene, CDR1 is SGHAT and CDR2 is FQNNGV. The CDR3 is 15 residues long. V lost 5 bases and J 1 base, leaving 13 bases between the germline ends. The CDR3 loop reads CASSPTVLGTDTQYF. The CDR3, as DNA: TGTGCCAGCAGCCCGACAGTTTTAGGCACAGATACGCAGTATTTT.

This clonotype was counted between two and nine times. The genes are TRBV2 and TRBJ1-5; TRBD1 might be the D (6 bases). CDR1 and CDR2 (germline): SNHLY, FYNNEI. CDR3 length: 14 amino acids. Trimming cost V 5 bases and J 6 bases, with 14 bases left between them. CDR3 protein: CASSKITGIQPQHF. The CDR3 coding sequence is TGTGCCAGCAGTAAGATTACAGGGATTCAGCCCCAGCATTTT.

This clonotype was seen a handful of times. The genes are TRBV7-9 and TRBJ2-3; 7 bases are a match to TRBD2. The CDR3 has 16 amino acids. Germline V lookup: CDR1 SEHNR, CDR2 FQNEAQ (reference sequence). The trim removed 8 bases at V and 3 bases at J, leaving 14 bases unmatched. The CDR3, as DNA: TGTGCCAGCGGCCTCGCGGGGACTACGGGAACAGATACGCAGTATTTT. It codes for CASGLAGTTGTDTQYF.

The chain joins TRBV6-2 or TRBV6-3 to TRBJ2-2, with D perhaps given as TRBD1 or TRBD2 (7 bases each). Between the trimmed V and J ends, which lost 6 bases and 1 base, there was a span of 15 bases. Germline V gene sequence: CDR1 MNHEY, CDR2 SVGEGT. The CDR3 contains 16 residues. The CDR3 bases are TGTGCCAGCAGGCGCCAGGGGGGGCAGAACACCGGGGAGCTGTTTTTT. It is translated as CASRRQGGQNTGELFF.

This clonotype was seen repeatedly, ten times or more. This chain uses TRBV5-1 with TRBJ2-7, with 7 bases matching TRBD1. The CDR3 consists of 14 residues. With 3 bases clipped from V and 0 bases from J, the junction kept 3 bases outside the gene matches. Germline V gene sequence: CDR1 SGHRS, CDR2 YFSETQ. The CDR3 region is CASSSGQNSYEQYF. In DNA form, the CDR3 reads TGCGCCAGCAGCTCGGGACAGAACTCCTACGAGCAGTACTTC.

There are a few counts of this clonotype. The rearrangement uses TRBV11-2 and TRBJ2-7, with 9 bases aligning to TRBD2. Trimming took 3 bases from V and 0 from J; bases not matched to a gene: 9. Germline V gene lookup returns CDR1 SGHAT and CDR2 FQNNGV. The CDR3 totals 17 residues. In DNA form, the CDR3 reads TGTGCCAGCAGCTTTCAGGGGCTAGCGGGGAACTCCTACGAGCAGTACTTC. Translated: CASSFQGLAGNSYEQYF.

Ten or more counts support this clonotype. The chain is built from TRBV29-1 and TRBJ1-1; no clear D. CDR1 is SQVTM and CDR2 is ANQGSEA in the germline V gene. Trimming left V 4 bases short and J 1 base short, with 10 bases between. There are 13 residues in the CDR3. This CDR3 is CSVVESENTEAFF. The CDR3 region has the DNA TGCAGCGTTGTAGAATCAGAGAACACTGAAGCTTTCTTT.

The chain recombines TRBV7-9 with TRBJ1-2, with 7 bases that match TRBD1. V lost 5 bases and J lost 2; bases outside the gene matches: 8. This CDR3 is built from 15 residues. Per the germline V gene, CDR1 is SEHNR and CDR2 is FQNEAQ (reference sequence). For the CDR3, the DNA is TGTGCCAGCAGCAATAACAGGGGCTTGAACTATGGCTACACCTTC. Translated: CASSNNRGLNYGYTF.

A note on this clonotype: Given a much more abundant clone one base away, this may be a read error. The V gene is TRBV15, the J gene TRBJ2-2; no firm D call. Germline CDR1 LNHNV, CDR2 YYDKDF (reference sequence). The CDR3 loop spans 14 amino acids. V lost 5 bases and J 0 bases, leaving 7 bases between the germline ends. The CDR3 loop reads CATSSGPNTGELFF. CDR3 bases: TGTGCCACCAGCTCCGGACCGAACACCGGGGAGCTGTTTTTT.

This chain links TRBV25-1 with TRBJ2-7; 8 nucleotides line up with TRBD1. Losses at the gene ends were 0 bases for V and 7 bases for J; bases not matched to a gene: 14. Germline values: CDR1 MGHDK, CDR2 SYGVNS. The CDR3 is 17 residues long. The CDR3 loop is CASSEYAGGVGAGEQYF. CDR3 coding DNA: TGTGCCAGCAGTGAATACGCAGGGGGCGTCGGGGCGGGGGAGCAGTACTTC.